Listed below are T cell receptor beta chains from one sample, sequenced in a study of sequential checkpoint blockade in melanoma. Only in-frame clones appear in the TCRdb table, and some are missing; sequencing was by immunoSEQ multiplex PCR. There are about 20,000 clones in the sample; 73% occur only once, and roughly 5% lies in the top ten. This specimen was tumor tissue (inferred from file names), taken from a patient given nivolumab and ipilimumab in sequence. All receptors come from a human donor with melanoma. CDR3s include the opening cysteine and the closing phenylalanine or tryptophan. Fields, in order: D gene, clone size, V gene, J gene, CDR3 protein, CDR3 DNA. The D gene is left open where the match is weak. Size values are once, few and many counts, or a class for expanded clones, and some rows have none.

>-|-|TRBV7-5|TRBJ2-4
CASSYSGTGTDIQYF
TGTGCCAGCAGCTACTCCGGGACTGGTACCGACATTCAGTACTTC
>-|-|TRBV10-1|TRBJ2-3
CASSELAYADTQYF
TGCGCCAGCAGTGAGTTGGCGTACGCGGATACGCAGTATTTT
>-|-|TRBV19|TRBJ2-5
CASSIGIIGPTETQYF
TGTGCCAGTAGTATCGGCATAATTGGACCGACGGAGACCCAGTACTTC
>-|-|TRBV28|TRBJ2-6
CASSLNGANVLTF
TGTGCCAGCAGTTTAAATGGGGCCAACGTCCTGACTTTC
>-|-|TRBV5-1|TRBJ2-7
CASSLWASSSDEQYF
TGCGCCAGCAGCTTGTGGGCTAGCTCTAGCGACGAGCAGTACTTC
>-|-|TRBV14|TRBJ1-2
CASSQDWDPLGYTF
TGTGCCAGCAGCCAAGATTGGGACCCACTCGGCTACACCTTC
>TRBD2|-|TRBV9|TRBJ2-7
CASSAGTIREQYF
TGTGCCAGCAGCGCTGGGACTATAAGGGAGCAGTACTTC
>TRBD1|-|TRBV6-8|TRBJ2-7
CASAGPMGTENYEQYF
TGTGCCAGCGCTGGGCCTATGGGGACAGAAAATTACGAGCAGTACTTC
>TRBD1|-|TRBV23-1|TRBJ1-1
CASSPSGQFEAFF
TGCGCCAGCAGCCCCTCGGGACAGTTCGAAGCTTTCTTT
>-|-|TRBV19|TRBJ2-5
CATKRGETQYF
TGTGCCACCAAGAGGGGGGAGACCCAGTACTTC
>TRBD2|-|TRBV2|TRBJ2-5
CASSLLAGGETQYF
TGTGCCAGCAGCCTATTAGCGGGAGGGGAGACCCAGTACTTC
>-|-|TRBV5-1|TRBJ1-1
CASSLWGAQGTEAFF
TGCGCCAGCAGCTTGTGGGGGGCGCAGGGCACTGAAGCTTTCTTT
>TRBD1|-|TRBV11-3|TRBJ2-2
CASSLGLTGVITGELFF
TGTGCCAGCAGCCTAGGCCTTACAGGGGTTATCACCGGGGAGCTGTTTTTT
>TRBD2|-|TRBV6-7|TRBJ2-1
CASSELAGVSNEQFF
TGTGCCAGCAGTGAACTAGCGGGAGTTTCCAATGAGCAGTTCTTC
>-|-|TRBV28|TRBJ2-7
CASNTSPEQYEQYF
TGTGCCAGCAATACGAGCCCGGAACAGTACGAGCAGTACTTC
>-|few|TRBV10-2|TRBJ1-6
CASSEAVANSPLHF
TGCGCCAGCAGTGAGGCCGTCGCCAATTCACCCCTCCACTTT
>-|-|TRBV15|TRBJ2-7
CATSLRGPSYEQYF
TGTGCCACCAGCCTCCGAGGTCCTTCCTACGAGCAGTACTTC
>-|few|TRBV11-3|TRBJ1-1
CASSVDRLNTEAFF
TGTGCCAGCAGCGTGGACAGATTAAACACTGAAGCTTTCTTT
>-|-|TRBV10-2|TRBJ2-1
CASSEPSIASTWNEQFF
TGCGCCAGCAGTGAACCCTCGATTGCTTCTACGTGGAATGAGCAGTTCTTC
>TRBD1|-|TRBV6-8|TRBJ1-2
CASKTQGVNYGYTF
TGTGCCAGCAAGACACAGGGGGTAAACTATGGCTACACCTTC
>-|-|TRBV29-1|TRBJ1-6
CSVGGLALSPLHF
TGCAGCGTTGGGGGGTTAGCTTTGTCACCCCTCCACTTT
>-|once|TRBV19|TRBJ1-2
CASSLLPQGLLGYGYTF
TGTGCCAGTAGTTTACTCCCTCAGGGACTTCTCGGCTATGGCTACACCTTC